The sequence of this TCR beta chain was determined in a study of blood T cell repertoires in COVID-19 (dated by TCRdb to the early 2020s). About the full investigation: The collaborator samples originated in the United States, Italy and Spain and spanned the acute and convalescent phases of COVID-19. The material from the prospective study consisted of cDNA or gDNA derived from T cells, B-cell-depleted T cells, or PBMCs. Subjects who had been exposed to COVID-19, were actively infected with it, or had recovered from it provided the deeply sampled blood TCRbeta repertoires that made up the dataset. The repertoires were released in a freely available public database intended as a resource for research on the immune response to SARS-CoV-2. The samples were drawn from two sources: the first 160 participants of the ongoing ImmuneRACE study, and 1,000 to 1,500 subjects contributed by 6 global collaborators. A de-identified subject ID, COVID-19 status, age in years and sex were almost always included in the sample metadata. Where available, HLA class I and class II types were taken from metadata supplied by the sample provider and were not determined by assay-based typing. Findings and caveats that apply to the study as a whole: How much clinical and demographic metadata was included differed by source and by participant, and the metadata was provided uncurated.

The germline V gene yields SNHLY for CDR1 and FYNNEI for CDR2. For this chain, trimming is 2 bases at the V end and 4 bases at the J end, and the number of junction bases without a gene match is 4. The CDR3, from cysteine to phenylalanine, totals 15 residues. Just CDR3 DNA is preserved here, 45 bases in frame from base 1. As for this clone: The specificity of this receptor is unknown. Base qualities are missing; no much larger clone stands one base away.

TCRbeta CDR3 regions were amplified from genomic DNA using the immunoSEQ Assay, a bias-controlled multiplex PCR. The authors' pipeline ran thus. The number of nucleated cells in each sample was estimated from the amplification of reference gene primers within the assay. To quantify the absolute abundance of each unique TCRbeta CDR3 rearrangement, sequence reads were collapsed and filtered. For each sample, productive Simpson clonality was calculated by taking the square root of Simpson's diversity index across productive rearrangements. TCRdb took over this immuneACCESS table, retaining in-frame rearrangements with V and J assigned. Such tables are incomplete; in checked studies, under half of the missing clones stem from an unresolved V gene, and the remainder is unexplained. D and trimming come from the DNA, and the V and J calls and clone size come from that table. The sample table shows about 140,000 clones, and more than 60% are seen once. Around 9.5% of the sample lies in the top ten.

Each collaborating institution followed its own protocols to collect whole blood in K2EDTA tubes. For TCRbeta analysis, collaborators shipped samples in one of three forms: frozen whole blood, isolated PBMCs, or DNA extracted from either of those sample types. The V and J segments used are TRBV2 and TRBJ2-5, and 10 junctional nucleotides match TRBD2. The clonotype originates from a woman in her forties or fifties with active or convalescent COVID-19. Sequencing used peripheral blood. The DNA is TGTGCCAGCAGTGAATCGGGACTAGCGCCAGAGACCCAGTACTTC. Its protein is CASSESGLAPETQYF.